One and the same sample provided the 19 T cell receptor beta chains below, sequenced in a study of Ad26.COV2.S vaccination and SARS-CoV-2 variants. Stated treatment: approximately 18 received Ad26.COV2.S at low or high dose, single or two shots; about 5 received placebo; per-sample allocation not given. Collection of samples fell on day 63 after the first vaccine or placebo injection. Clones were sequenced by immunoSEQ multiplex PCR, and TCRdb holds only the in-frame ones, with some missing. The sample lists fewer than 400,000 clones, 75% to 90% occurring once. The sample was peripheral blood, taken in a trial of Ad26.COV2.S vaccine versus placebo. These receptors were taken from a person between 18 and 60 years old who received the Ad26.COV2.S COVID-19 vaccine or a placebo.

The gene calls are TRBV20-1 and TRBJ1-1, with D possibly matching TRBD1 (5 bases). The CDR3 is 11 amino acids. Trimming took off 6 bases at V and 4 bases at J, with 9 bases between the two ends. The germline CDR1 and CDR2 sequences are DFQATT and SNEGSKA (reference sequence). This CDR3 reads CSAPQGTEAFF. Written as DNA, the CDR3 is TGCAGTGCCCCCCAGGGCACTGAAGCTTTCTTT.

CDR3 sequence: CASSLYPTVGTGSPEETQYF. DNA for the CDR3: TGTGCCAGCAGTTTATACCCCACCGTTGGGACAGGGAGCCCCGAAGAGACCCAGTACTTC. This chain joins TRBV27 and TRBJ2-5; TRBD1 matches at 9 bases. The V gene's germline CDR1 is MNHEY and CDR2 SMNVEV (reference sequence). The CDR3 contains 20 residues. V was pared by 1 base and J by 3 bases, with 18 bases of the junction left unmatched.

Concerning this clone itself: The same CDR3 is also encoded by other DNA sequences in this sample. V is TRBV12-3 or TRBV12-4 and J is TRBJ1-1; D is unresolved. There are 12 residues in the CDR3. V was pared by 2 bases and J by 1 base, with 2 bases between. The DNA of the CDR3 is TGTGCCAGCAGTTTAAGGAACACTGAAGCTTTCTTT. Translation gives CASSLRNTEAFF.

V is TRBV4-3 and J is TRBJ1-2; the D is unclear. Trimming took 0 bases from V and 3 from J, leaving 11 bases between them. Looked up from germline, CDR1 is LGHNA and CDR2 is YSLEER. The length of the CDR3 is 15 residues. The CDR3: CASSQDGVQYYGYTF. CDR3 DNA sequence: TGCGCCAGCAGCCAAGATGGAGTCCAGTACTATGGCTACACCTTC.

This clone has a single count. The chain recombines TRBV29-1 with TRBJ2-7; D assignment may be TRBD1 or TRBD2 (5 bases each). This CDR3 contains 13 residues. Germline V lookup: CDR1 SQVTM, CDR2 ANQGSEA. V lost 1 base to trimming and J lost 4 bases, with 11 bases between them. The CDR3: CSVEVGTLYEQYF. In DNA, the CDR3 is TGCAGCGTTGAAGTGGGGACCTTATACGAGCAGTACTTC.

This chain links TRBV19 with TRBJ2-2; TRBD2 might be the D (6 bases). CDR3 length equals 14 residues. Germline-derived CDR1 and CDR2 are LNHDA and SQIVND (reference sequence). V shed 6 bases and J shed 4 bases, with 12 bases lying between them. The CDR3 DNA follows: TGTGCCAGTAGGGCATCCGGGGGCACCGGGGAGCTGTTTTTT. Its translation: CASRASGGTGELFF.

The chain joins TRBV5-1 to TRBJ2-6, with D tentatively TRBD1 or TRBD2 (5 bases each). V lost 4 bases and J 0 bases, leaving 11 bases between the germline ends. This CDR3 contains 16 residues. The germline CDR1 and CDR2 sequences are SGHRS and YFSETQ. The CDR3 nucleotides are TGCGCCAGCAGCCCAGGGACGGGCTCTGGGGCCAACGTCCTGACTTTC. Translating gives CASSPGTGSGANVLTF.

The CDR3 region has the DNA TGCGCCAGCAGCCAGGGAGCCGGGACAGGGGGGAGCTCCTATAATTCACCCCTCCACTTT. It is translated as CASSQGAGTGGSSYNSPLHF. J is TRBJ1-6 and V is TRBV4-3, with 11 bases identical to TRBD1. Per germline, CDR1 LGHNA and CDR2 YSLEER. The CDR3 contains 20 residues. With V trimmed by 3 bases and J by 0 bases, 10 bases remained unmatched.

V gene TRBV24-1 combines with J gene TRBJ2-7, with a possible D match to TRBD1 (6 bases). The CDR3 length is 15 residues. The ends were cut back, 8 bases at V and 5 bases at J, with 21 bases in the middle. The germline V gene has CDR1 KGHDR and CDR2 SFDVKD. The CDR3 DNA sequence: TGTGCCACCACCGAGGTAGCGCGGAAGGGGGACGAGCAGTACGTC. Protein sequence: CATTEVARKGDEQYV.

This chain links TRBV6-2 or TRBV6-3 with TRBJ1-6; D gene ambiguous. Germline lookup yields CDR1 MNHEY and CDR2 SVGEGT. The CDR3 loop spans 17 amino acids. The V end was cut by 2 bases, the J end by 5 bases, with 16 bases between. The CDR3 bases are TGTGCCAGCAGTTACGTTTTGGGCTTGGCCGATAATTCACCCCTCCACTTT. This encodes CASSYVLGLADNSPLHF.

This clone was seen a handful of times. This chain links TRBV5-6 with TRBJ2-2; tentative D call: TRBD2 (5 bases). In germline, CDR1 is SGHDT, CDR2 YYEEEE. CDR3 length: 13 amino acids. Trimming removed 5 bases from V and 2 bases from J, with 7 bases in between. The CDR3 nucleotides read TGTGCCAGCAGTCGGGGAAACACCGGGGAGCTGTTTTTT. As protein: CASSRGNTGELFF.

The chain is built from TRBV3-1 (or the pseudogene TRBV3-2) and TRBJ2-7; D is perhaps TRBD2 (6 bases). Trimming pared 3 bases from V and 7 bases from J, leaving 16 bases between. This CDR3 contains 14 residues. Germline CDR1 reads LGHDT; CDR2 reads YNNKEL (reference sequence). CDR3 sequence: CASSHVSGVGEQYV. In nucleotides, the CDR3 is TGTGCCAGCAGCCATGTATCGGGAGTAGGGGAGCAGTACGTC.

The J gene is TRBJ2-3, the V gene TRBV6-5; D gene ambiguous. CDR1 is MNHEY, CDR2 SVGAGI, per germline. The CDR3 is made up of 15 amino acids. Trimming left V 1 base short and J 6 bases short, with 14 bases between. CDR3 region: CASSYYNSGSDTQYF. The CDR3 DNA reads TGTGCCAGCAGTTACTACAATTCAGGATCCGATACGCAGTATTTT.

V is TRBV9 and J is TRBJ2-5; D unresolved. The germline V and J ends were trimmed by 0 bases and 1 base, with 7 bases remaining between them. CDR3 length equals 14 residues. CDR1 is SGDLS, CDR2 YYNGEE, per germline. The CDR3 coding sequence is TGTGCCAGCAGCGTAGACCAGATCCAAGAGACCCAGTACTTC. Translation gives CASSVDQIQETQYF.

This clone was recorded once. The chain joins TRBV12-3 or TRBV12-4 to TRBJ2-2, with no clear D. This CDR3 has 12 residues. V was clipped by 3 bases and J by 7 bases, with 6 bases between them. The CDR3 DNA reads TGTGCCAGCAGTTTTTATAACGGGGAGCTGTTTTTT. This encodes CASSFYNGELFF.

The chain combines TRBV14 with TRBJ2-1; no clear D. Trimming took 0 bases from V and 5 from J, leaving 5 bases between them. The CDR3 runs to 13 residues. The germline V gene has CDR1 SGHDN and CDR2 FVKESK. The CDR3 DNA is TGTGCCAGCAGCCAAGATCTAGACAATGAGCAGTTCTTC. Residues: CASSQDLDNEQFF.

The chain carries TRBV27 and TRBJ2-7; tentatively, D is TRBD1 (6 bases). V shed 8 bases and J shed 5 bases, with 25 bases lying between them. Germline loops: CDR1 MNHEY, CDR2 SMNVEV (reference sequence). The CDR3 is 16 amino acids. CDR3 sequence (DNA): TGTGCCAGCGATAGCACAGGGTCTGTCCCTCGTAACGAGCAGTACTTC. Amino acid sequence: CASDSTGSVPRNEQYF.

This clone was found a few times. The chain has TRBV4-3 and TRBJ2-1; D possibly corresponds to TRBD2 (5 bases). Germline V gene data show CDR1 as LGHNA and CDR2 as YSLEER. The germline V and J ends were trimmed by 0 bases and 6 bases, with 9 bases remaining between them. The CDR3 consists of 14 residues. CDR3 sequence reads: CASSQDASTNEQFF. CDR3 nucleotides: TGCGCCAGCAGCCAAGATGCTAGCACCAATGAGCAGTTCTTC.

The genes are TRBV9 and TRBJ2-1; TRBD1 agrees at 9 bases. Per germline, CDR1 SGDLS and CDR2 YYNGEE. The ends lost 3 bases at V and 8 bases at J; junction bases unmatched: 6. The CDR3 has 14 amino acids. CDR3 DNA: TGTGCCAGCAGCGCCTGGGACAGGGTCGATGAGCAGTTCTTC. Protein product: CASSAWDRVDEQFF. The complete variable domain, with remaining parts taken from reference TRBV9 and TRBJ2-1, reads DSGVTQTPKHLITATGQRVTLRCSPRSGDLSVYWYQQSLDQGLQFLIQYYNGEERAKGNILERFSAQQFPDLHSELNLSSLELGDSALYFCASSAWDRVDEQFFGPGTRLTVL.